This T cell receptor beta chain came from a study of blood T cell repertoires in COVID-19. Across the study: Samples representing acute and convalescent COVID-19 were sourced from the United States, Italy and Spain.

CDR3 length: 13 residues. V lost 2 bases and J 3 bases, leaving 10 bases between the germline ends. Germline V gene sequence: CDR1 SQVTM, CDR2 ANQGSEA. In the original analysis: Nucleated cell counts were estimated from reference gene primer amplification. The repertoire was sequenced with immunoSEQ multiplex PCR; TCRdb's copy has only in-frame clones and lacks some. V and J calls plus clone size are reproduced from that table; the DNA served to infer D and trimming. The sample has fewer than 45,000 clones, approximately 80% seen once. Only a few counts were recorded for this clone. Sequences were obtained from peripheral blood. This chain joins TRBV29-1 and TRBJ1-1; D may be TRBD1 (6 bases). The source of this sequence is a man aged 70 or older with acute or convalescent COVID-19. The CDR3 DNA sequence: TGCAGCGTTGAACTAGGACAGTACACTGAAGCTTTCTTT. Its protein is CSVELGQYTEAFF.